The present T cell receptor beta chain was sequenced within a study of cytomegalovirus exposure and HLA in healthy donors. Overall study: Among the roughly 370 genotyped donors, around 85% were placed in the Caucasian-associated ancestry cluster.

This clone was recorded a few times. Antigen specificity is unknown. Trimming removed 1 base at V and 1 base at J, with 5 bases between. The germline gives CDR1 MGHRA, CDR2 YSYEKL. The CDR3 contains 15 residues. Overall study results and limits: A cluster of highly shared sequence variants was likely a sequencing artifact.

Vbeta (60) and Jbeta (13) primers were used in the PCR. Sequencing was performed with immunoSEQ multiplex PCR; in TCRdb, only in-frame clones are kept and a portion is missing. The sample carries around 170,000 clones, roughly 80% recorded once. The source of this sequence is a boy between 2 and 10 years old in good health and CMV-seronegative. The material sequenced was PBMCs. The J gene is TRBJ2-6, the V gene TRBV4-1; the D is unclear. The CDR3, as DNA: TGCGCCAGCAGCCAAGGTCCTTCTGGGGCCAACGTCCTGACTTTC. Amino acid sequence: CASSQGPSGANVLTF.